This TCR beta chain came from a study of T cell responses to AZD1222 COVID-19 vaccine. Notes on this clone: Its antigen is currently unknown.

CDR3 length: 14 amino acids. The V segment lost 5 bases and the J segment 8 bases; nucleotides outside the gene matches: 8. CDR1 MNHEY and CDR2 SVGAGI come from the germline V gene. Assay used: immunoSEQ multiplex PCR; TCRdb lists only in-frame clones, some missing. The sample gives some 180,000 clones, approximately 90% of which show up once; approximately 1.7% is in the top ten. Study-level results: Unmutated variant regions are reportedly targeted by nearly half of spike-specific TCRs. The sample set comprised mostly white British donors with more females, and clonal diversity was possibly underestimated. Across spike, vaccine-associated CD4 TCRs were found, dominant at 160-218 and 743-854.

The sample consisted of peripheral blood, taken 28 days after the second AZD1222 dose. This rearrangement joins TRBV6-5 to TRBJ1-3; 8 bases agree with TRBD1. The receptor was isolated from an adult who received the AZD1222 COVID-19 vaccine. This CDR3 is CASSPDRGRDTIYF. CDR3 nucleotide sequence: TGTGCCAGCAGTCCCGACAGGGGAAGAGACACCATATATTTT.